Listed below are T cell receptor beta chains from one sample, sequenced in a study of T cell changes during pregnancy in multiple sclerosis. The table came from immunoSEQ multiplex PCR; TCRdb's copy has only in-frame clones and leaves some out. The sample yields around 40,000 clones, roughly 87% seen once. Sequencing used CD4+ T cells from peripheral blood mononuclear cells, obtained in the first trimester of pregnancy. The receptors here all came from a female donor with multiple sclerosis, enrolled in a pregnancy study. The CDR3 runs from the conserved cysteine through the conserved F or W. Each record gives: D gene, J gene, clone size, V gene, CDR3 protein, CDR3 DNA. A D gene is named only where the DNA matches it firmly. Some rows mark clone size as missing; the rest say once, few, many or name a class of expanded clone.

TRBD1 TRBJ1-5 - TRBV5-4 CASSFRGGNQPQHF TGTGCCAGCAGCTTCAGGGGGGGCAATCAGCCCCAGCATTTT
- TRBJ2-5 - TRBV30 CAWSVAAREETQYF TGTGCCTGGAGTGTCGCGGCCAGGGAAGAGACCCAGTACTTC
- TRBJ1-1 - TRBV12-5 CASGLPPVLAEAFF TGTGCTAGTGGTTTGCCTCCGGTGTTGGCTGAAGCTTTCTTT
TRBD1 TRBJ2-1 - TRBV27 CASSLIGGTGVYEQFF TGTGCCAGCAGTTTAATAGGTGGGACAGGGGTCTATGAGCAGTTCTTC
TRBD1 TRBJ2-5 - TRBV27 CASSLSYRGGETQYF TGTGCCAGCAGTTTATCCTACAGGGGTGGAGAGACCCAGTACTTC
- TRBJ1-2 - TRBV28 CASSFRGNYGYTF TGTGCCAGCAGTTTCAGGGGAAACTATGGCTACACCTTC
TRBD1 TRBJ1-1 - TRBV18 CASSPGTGAMNTEAFF TGTGCCAGTTCACCCGGGACAGGGGCGATGAACACTGAAGCTTTCTTT
TRBD1 TRBJ1-2 - TRBV7-9 CASSLATGTAYGYTF TGTGCCAGCAGCTTAGCCACCGGGACAGCCTATGGCTACACCTTC
TRBD1 TRBJ1-2 many TRBV2 CASSGAGQGALSYGYTF TGTGCCAGCAGTGGGGCCGGACAGGGAGCCCTTAGCTATGGCTACACCTTC
TRBD1 TRBJ1-6 - TRBV6-6 CASSYSGQYNSPLHF TGTGCCAGCAGTTACTCGGGACAGTATAATTCACCCCTCCACTTT
- TRBJ1-1 - TRBV19 CASSMSPVVSNTEAFF TGTGCCAGTAGTATGTCGCCGGTAGTCTCGAACACTGAAGCTTTCTTT
- TRBJ2-3 - TRBV5-1 CASSLSGEDTQYF TGCGCCAGCAGCTTGAGTGGGGAGGATACGCAGTATTTT
TRBD1 TRBJ1-2 - TRBV6-1 CASSGTGGNYGYTF TGTGCCAGCAGCGGGACAGGGGGCAACTATGGCTACACCTTC
TRBD1 TRBJ1-4 - TRBV11-2 CASSLGAQGTTNEKLFF TGTGCCAGCAGCTTAGGAGCACAGGGGACAACTAATGAAAAACTGTTTTTT
TRBD2 TRBJ2-7 - TRBV18 CASSPRAVAGGAPEQYF TGTGCCAGCTCACCTCGGGCTGTAGCGGGTGGGGCCCCCGAGCAGTACTTC
- TRBJ2-7 - TRBV1 CTSSLSPPDHSGLEQYF TGCACCAGCAGCCTATCCCCCCCGGATCATAGCGGGCTCGAGCAGTACTTC
- TRBJ2-1 - TRBV7-9 CASSPWGSGVNNEQFF TGTGCCAGCAGTCCTTGGGGTAGCGGAGTAAACAATGAGCAGTTCTTC
TRBD1 TRBJ1-1 - TRBV25-1 CASSEFLGQGDTEAFF TGTGCCAGCAGTGAATTTCTTGGACAGGGTGACACTGAAGCTTTCTTT
TRBD1 TRBJ2-5 - TRBV25-1 CASSDLGQGAETQYF TGTGCCAGCAGTGACCTGGGACAGGGGGCGGAGACCCAGTACTTC
TRBD1 TRBJ1-4 - TRBV19 CASTPRAQGSEKLFF TGTGCCAGTACCCCCCGGGCACAGGGGAGCGAAAAACTGTTTTTT
- TRBJ1-3 few TRBV7-9 CASSLVQSGNTIYF TGTGCCAGCAGCTTAGTACAGTCTGGAAACACCATATATTTT
TRBD2 TRBJ2-1 - TRBV7-9 CASGGLQTSGIYNEQFF TGTGCCAGCGGGGGGTTACAGACTAGCGGGATCTACAATGAGCAGTTCTTC
TRBD1 TRBJ1-4 once TRBV30 CALGGLVTNEKLFF TGTGCTTTAGGGGGCCTGGTGACTAATGAAAAACTGTTTTTT
TRBD1 TRBJ2-5 - TRBV7-9 CASSVTTGGQGLGETQYF TGTGCCAGCAGCGTAACTACTGGAGGACAGGGGCTCGGAGAGACCCAGTACTTC
TRBD2 TRBJ2-5 - TRBV10-3 CAISNSRLAGEGETQYF TGTGCCATCAGTAATTCAAGACTAGCGGGAGAGGGCGAGACCCAGTACTTC
- TRBJ1-2 - TRBV7-9 CASSPAGGKGYTF TGTGCCAGCAGCCCGGCGGGGGGAAAGGGCTACACCTTC
TRBD2 TRBJ2-5 - TRBV11-3 CASSLGGTSGQETQYF TGTGCCAGCAGCTTAGGTGGGACTAGCGGTCAAGAGACCCAGTACTTC
- TRBJ2-1 - TRBV5-1 CASSFSASVASGAGNEQFF TGCGCCAGCAGCTTCTCGGCATCGGTAGCGTCAGGCGCGGGCAATGAGCAGTTCTTC
- TRBJ1-2 - TRBV27 CASSLSFGEGANYGYTF -
TRBD2 TRBJ2-1 - TRBV7-2 CASSLAGGSHEQFF TGTGCCAGCAGCTTAGCGGGAGGGAGCCATGAGCAGTTCTTC
- TRBJ1-2 - TRBV14 CASSQGLGYGYTF TGTGCCAGCAGCCAGGGGCTAGGATATGGCTACACCTTC
- TRBJ2-6 - TRBV2 CASSEGRRHSGANVLTF TGTGCCAGCAGTGAGGGGAGACGGCACTCTGGGGCCAACGTCCTGACTTTC
- TRBJ1-2 - TRBV11-2 CASSSGRRGYTF TGTGCCAGCAGCTCCGGGAGAAGGGGCTACACCTTC
TRBD1 TRBJ2-6 once TRBV5-1 CASSSGQADSGANVLTF TGCGCCAGCAGCTCTGGACAGGCAGACTCTGGGGCCAACGTCCTGACTTTC
- TRBJ1-1 - TRBV9 CASSVDPGKNTEAFF TGTGCCAGCAGCGTAGATCCGGGGAAGAACACTGAAGCTTTCTTT